A selection of T cell receptor beta chains follows, all from one sample in a study of blood T cell repertoires in COVID-19. Profiled with immunoSEQ multiplex PCR; TCRdb holds only in-frame clones, not every one. Of fewer than 150,000 clones listed, 70% to 80% are singletons. The sample taken for sequencing was peripheral blood. These receptors originate from a man aged 65 to 79 with acute or convalescent COVID-19. Each CDR3 is given with its conserved first and last residue. D genes are given only for firm matches. The size of a clone is reported for some rows only, either as once, few or many, or as a class for expanded clones.

d_call	v_call	clone_size	j_call	cdr3_nt	cdr3_aa
TRBD1	TRBV28	-	TRBJ1-2	TGTGCGACAGGGGTGGGCTACACCTTC	CATGVGYTF
TRBD1	TRBV5-4	-	TRBJ1-2	TGTGCCAGCAGCCTTTCCGACAGGGCAGAGGGCTACACCTTC	CASSLSDRAEGYTF
-	TRBV30	-	TRBJ1-3	TGTGCCTGGAAGGTTTCAGCGCTCTCTGGAAACACCATATATTTT	CAWKVSALSGNTIYF
-	TRBV19	-	TRBJ2-4	TGTGCCAGTAGTATCTACGTAACGGGTCCAGGGAACATTCAGTACTTC	CASSIYVTGPGNIQYF
TRBD1	TRBV6-6	-	TRBJ2-5	TGTGCCAGCAGGAGGGGACAGGGTGGCCAGCTGAGGTACTTC	CASRRGQGGQLRYF
TRBD1	TRBV11-2	-	TRBJ2-7	TGTGCCAGCAGCTCAGGGGGCGTGGGGTACGAGCAGTACTTC	CASSSGGVGYEQYF
-	TRBV10-3	-	TRBJ2-7	TGTGCCATCAGAGGTAGCGGAATCCTCTCCTACGAGCAGTACTTC	CAIRGSGILSYEQYF
-	TRBV29-1	-	TRBJ2-3	TGCAGCGTTGAGCCCGACCTAGCTACGCAGTATTTT	CSVEPDLATQYF
TRBD1	TRBV18	-	TRBJ2-7	TGTGCCAGCTCTACGACAGGGGCCCCCTACGAGCAGTACTTC	CASSTTGAPYEQYF
-	TRBV6-2/TRBV6-3	-	TRBJ2-5	TGTGCCAGCAGTTACTCGACTTCCCGAGCGAGGGAGACCCAGTACTTC	CASSYSTSRARETQYF
-	TRBV19	-	TRBJ2-6	TGTGCCAGTAAGAACGGGAACTCTGGGGCCAACGTCCTGACTTTC	CASKNGNSGANVLTF
TRBD1	TRBV7-2	-	TRBJ1-6	TGTGCCAGCAGCTCTGGGACAGGGCTTAATTCACCCCTCCACTTT	CASSSGTGLNSPLHF
TRBD2	TRBV13	few	TRBJ2-5	TGTGCCAGCAGCTTAGTCCTAGCGGAAGAAGAGACCCAGTACTTC	CASSLVLAEEETQYF
TRBD1	TRBV29-1	-	TRBJ2-7	TGCAGCCCCGATGGCCATGGGACAGGGGGCCACGAGCAGTACTTC	CSPDGHGTGGHEQYF
-	TRBV7-2	-	TRBJ2-5	TGTGCCAGCAGCTTAATCAGCCAAGAGACCCAGTACTTC	CASSLISQETQYF
TRBD1	TRBV12-3/TRBV12-4	-	TRBJ1-5	TGTGCCAGCACGGGACAGTTCAATCAGCCCCAGCATTTT	CASTGQFNQPQHF
-	TRBV7-9	-	TRBJ1-1	TGTGCCAGCAGTCATAAAGGGGGTGGGAACACTGAAGCTTTCTTT	CASSHKGGGNTEAFF
TRBD1	TRBV5-4	few	TRBJ2-5	TGTGCCAGCAGCCTAGGACAGGTTGAGACCCAGTACTTC	CASSLGQVETQYF
TRBD1	TRBV30	-	TRBJ2-5	TGTGCCTGGAGTGAGTGGGCAGGGGGAGAGACCCAGTACTTC	CAWSEWAGGETQYF
-	TRBV5-1	-	TRBJ2-5	TGCGCCAGCAGCAGTGGTGGGGGGCAAGAGACCCAGTACTTC	CASSSGGGQETQYF
TRBD1	TRBV7-7	-	TRBJ2-6	TGTGCCAGCAGCCAAACGACAGGGTCTGGGGCCAACGTCCTGACTTTC	CASSQTTGSGANVLTF
TRBD2	TRBV5-1	-	TRBJ2-5	TGCGCCAGCAGCTTGGCCAGCGGGGAAGAGACCCAGTACTTC	CASSLASGEETQYF
-	TRBV28	once	TRBJ1-6	TGTGCCAGCAGTCCGTCCGGGGTATCCTATAATTCACCCCTCCACTTT	CASSPSGVSYNSPLHF
-	TRBV5-4	few	TRBJ1-6	TGTGCCAGCAGCTTCGGACAGACAAATTCACCCCTCCACTTT	CASSFGQTNSPLHF
TRBD2	TRBV28	-	TRBJ2-7	TGTGCCAGCAGTTTCCGCGTGGGAGGGTCCTACGAGCAGTACTTC	CASSFRVGGSYEQYF
TRBD2	TRBV27	-	TRBJ2-1	TGTGCCAGCAGGAACCTAGCGGGCACCTACAATGAGCAGTTCTTC	CASRNLAGTYNEQFF
-	TRBV10-2	-	TRBJ2-7	TGCGCCAGCAGTGAGCGCATGGGACTCTCCTACGAGCAGTACTTC	CASSERMGLSYEQYF
-	TRBV18	few	TRBJ1-1	TGTGCCAGCCATTCGACAGGAGCCTTCACTGAAGCTTTCTTT	CASHSTGAFTEAFF
-	TRBV7-9	-	TRBJ1-4	TGTGCCAGCAGCCCCCACGGTAATGAAAAACTGTTTTTT	CASSPHGNEKLFF
-	TRBV10-2	-	TRBJ1-3	TGCGCCAGCAGTGAGTCCTCGACGGGAAGCTCTGGAAACACCATATATTTT	CASSESSTGSSGNTIYF
TRBD1	TRBV25-1	-	TRBJ2-3	TGTGCCACCTTGGACAGGGGGCGTCCAGATACGCAGTATTTT	CATLDRGRPDTQYF
TRBD2	TRBV29-1	-	TRBJ2-3	TGCAGCGTCGCTGCTAGCGGGGGGCCCCTGGATACGCAGTATTTT	CSVAASGGPLDTQYF
TRBD1	TRBV4-1	-	TRBJ2-5	TGCGCCAGCAGCCAGAGGGACAGGGGGGTCCAAGAGACCCAGTACTTC	CASSQRDRGVQETQYF
-	TRBV19	-	TRBJ1-2	TGTGCCAGTAGTATACAGGGGTATGGCTACACCTTC	CASSIQGYGYTF
TRBD2	TRBV6-2/TRBV6-3	once	TRBJ2-1	TGTGCCAGCAGTAGAAATAGCGGGAGCTCCTACAATGAGCAGTTCTTC	CASSRNSGSSYNEQFF
TRBD2	TRBV29-1	few	TRBJ2-1	TGCAGCTTGCAGGGGACTAGCAGCTACAATGAGCAGTTCTTC	CSLQGTSSYNEQFF